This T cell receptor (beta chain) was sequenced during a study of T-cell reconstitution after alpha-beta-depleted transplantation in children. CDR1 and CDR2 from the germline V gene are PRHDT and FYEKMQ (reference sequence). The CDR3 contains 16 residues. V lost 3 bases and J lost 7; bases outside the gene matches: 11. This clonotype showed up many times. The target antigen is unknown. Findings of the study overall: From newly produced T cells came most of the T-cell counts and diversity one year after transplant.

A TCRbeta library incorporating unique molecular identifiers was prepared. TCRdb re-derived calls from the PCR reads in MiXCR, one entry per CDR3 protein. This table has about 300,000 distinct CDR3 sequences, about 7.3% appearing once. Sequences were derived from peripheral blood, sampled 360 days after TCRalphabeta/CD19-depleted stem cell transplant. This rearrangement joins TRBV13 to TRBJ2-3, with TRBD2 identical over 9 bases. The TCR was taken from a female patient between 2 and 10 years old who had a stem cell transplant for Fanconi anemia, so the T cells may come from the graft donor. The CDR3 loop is CASSFRREGHMNTQYF. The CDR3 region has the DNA TGTGCCAGCAGCTTTCGGCGGGAGGGCCACATGAATACGCAGTATTTT.